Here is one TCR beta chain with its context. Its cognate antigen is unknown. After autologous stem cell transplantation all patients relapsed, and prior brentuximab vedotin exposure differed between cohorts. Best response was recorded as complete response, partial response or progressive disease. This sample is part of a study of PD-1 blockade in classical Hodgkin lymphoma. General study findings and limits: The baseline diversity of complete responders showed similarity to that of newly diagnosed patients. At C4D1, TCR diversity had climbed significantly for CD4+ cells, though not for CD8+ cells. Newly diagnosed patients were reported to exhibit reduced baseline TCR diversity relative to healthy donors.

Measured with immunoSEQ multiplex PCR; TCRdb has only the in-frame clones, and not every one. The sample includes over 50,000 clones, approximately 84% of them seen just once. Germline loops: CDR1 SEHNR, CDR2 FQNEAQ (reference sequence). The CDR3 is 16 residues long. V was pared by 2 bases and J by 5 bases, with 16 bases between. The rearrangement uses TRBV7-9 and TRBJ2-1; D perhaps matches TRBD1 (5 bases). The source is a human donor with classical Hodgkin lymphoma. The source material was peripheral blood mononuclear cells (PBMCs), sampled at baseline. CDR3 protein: CASSLSSRRGNNEQFF. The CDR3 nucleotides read TGTGCCAGCAGCTTATCGTCACGAAGGGGAAACAATGAGCAGTTCTTC.